Included here is one T cell receptor (beta chain) sequence, with context. Libraries were prepared by immunoSEQ multiplex PCR; TCRdb keeps only in-frame clonotypes and omits some of them. This table has 35,000 to 45,000 clones, about 90% appearing once. The V gene lost 2 bases and the J gene lost 11 bases, with 12 bases spanning the gap. The CDR3 is 12 residues long. The germline CDR1 and CDR2 sequences are SNHLY and FYNNEI. This sample was taken from a study of blood T cell repertoires in COVID-19. Overall study: Material from acute and convalescent COVID-19 was sourced from the United States, Italy and Spain. Sources were T cells, B-cell-depleted T cells, or PBMCs; the material itself was cDNA or gDNA.

The receptor was derived from a man in his fifties with active COVID-19. This rearrangement joins TRBV2 to TRBJ1-1; D uncertain. The sequenced sample was peripheral blood. CDR3 coding DNA: TGTGCCAGCAGTGAATTGCCGGTCGGGGCTTTCTTT. It translates to CASSELPVGAFF.